This T cell receptor (beta chain) is from a study of T cells in Graves' hyperthyroidism and ophthalmopathy. From RNA transcripts, TCR beta CDR3 regions were amplified. HTBI primers were used for first-round RT-PCR of the TCR CDR3. TCRdb reprocessed the multiplex PCR reads via MiXCR and lists one record per CDR3 protein. The sample holds 340,000 or so distinct CDR3 sequences, roughly 17% seen once. This clonotype occurred a few times. Per the germline V gene, CDR1 is DFQATT and CDR2 is SNEGSKA (reference sequence). V trimming: 0 bases; J trimming: 5 bases; junction bases outside the gene matches: 18. The CDR3 length is 20 residues. Diagnosis relied on clinical symptoms, serum thyroxine and TRAb, thyroid ultrasound and orbital computed tomography.

Sequencing input: blood. The TCR comes from a man aged 25 to 40 with Graves' hyperthyroidism. The V call is TRBV20-1, the J call TRBJ2-5, with 13 bases lining up with TRBD2. CDR3 region: CSARDLGRLAGGVPVETQYF. The CDR3 region has the DNA TGCAGTGCTAGAGATCTAGGGCGACTAGCGGGAGGCGTTCCTGTGGAGACCCAGTACTTC.